This TCR beta chain was recovered during a study of blood T cell repertoires in COVID-19. The wider study: Researchers got acute and convalescent COVID-19 samples from the United States, Italy and Spain. PBMCs, B-cell-depleted T cells, or T cells provided the cDNA or gDNA that made up the material.

Per the authors' pipeline: The assay estimated nucleated cells by amplifying reference gene primers. Assay used: immunoSEQ multiplex PCR; TCRdb lists only in-frame clones, some missing. V and J calls plus clone size are reproduced from that table; the DNA served to infer D and trimming. The table has about 120,000 clones, approximately 90% seen once. The specimen was peripheral blood. This TCR derives from a man aged 40-50 years with acute or convalescent COVID-19.

The CDR3 sequence: CASSDLGGAYNEQFF. The CDR3 DNA reads as TGTGCCAGCAGTGACTTGGGGGGGGCCTACAATGAGCAGTTCTTC. V gene TRBV6-4 combines with J gene TRBJ2-1; 7 bases map to TRBD2. The J segment lost 2 bases and the V segment lost 1 base, leaving 2 bases of the junction unmatched. The V gene's germline CDR1 is MRHNA and CDR2 SNTAGT. This CDR3 contains 15 residues.